One T cell receptor (beta chain) is described in this entry. These data are taken from a study of blood T cell repertoires in COVID-19. The wider study: Samples taken during acute and convalescent COVID-19 were collected in the United States, Italy and Spain. T cells, B-cell-depleted T cells, or PBMCs supplied cDNA or gDNA.

In the source study's methods: Nucleated cell number was recorded as an estimate derived from reference gene primer amplification. Data came from immunoSEQ multiplex PCR; TCRdb stores just in-frame clones and leaves some out. The D gene and trimming were derived from the DNA, and the V and J assignments and clone size from that table. This table holds more than 100,000 clones, 87% found once. CDR1 and CDR2 (germline): MRHNA, SNTAGT. The J segment lost 0 bases and the V segment lost 0 bases, leaving 13 bases of the junction unmatched. The length of the CDR3 is 19 residues. The chain uses TRBV6-4 and TRBJ2-7, with 8 bases lining up with TRBD1. The source material was peripheral blood. This clonotype was obtained from a man in his fifties in a cohort sampled during active COVID-19. CDR3 sequence reads: CASSDSRWGQARSSYEQYV. In nucleotides, the CDR3 is TGTGCCAGCAGTGACTCAAGATGGGGACAGGCTCGAAGCTCCTACGAGCAGTACGTC.